The present T cell receptor beta chain was sequenced within a study of blood T cell repertoires in COVID-19. CDR1 and CDR2 (germline): DFQATT, SNEGSKA (reference sequence). The CDR3 extends over 11 amino acids. Trimming left V 5 bases short and J 3 bases short, with 7 bases between. Assay: immunoSEQ multiplex PCR; the TCRdb copy retains only in-frame clones and omits some. The repertoire holds some 31,000 clones, over 90% seen once, with 4% to 6.5% in the top ten. The chain joins TRBV20-1 to TRBJ1-1; unclear D gene. The sample comprised peripheral blood. This sequence was found in a human donor in a cohort sampled during active COVID-19. CDR3 in amino acids: CSAPGDTEAFF. The CDR3 DNA sequence: TGCAGTGCTCCGGGTGACACTGAAGCTTTCTTT.